These T cell receptor beta chains were read from a single sample in a study of a mutant IDH1 vaccine in newly diagnosed glioma. Here immunoSEQ multiplex PCR was the method, and the copy in TCRdb shows in-frame clones only, minus some. Altogether approximately 60,000 clones are present, just under 90% being singletons, with the ten largest covering around 4.4%. Which antigens these TCRs recognize remains unknown. The sequencing used PBMCs, collected from a glioma patient whose treatment included an IDH1 peptide vaccine. The receptors come from a woman aged 40 to 50 with glioma. Each CDR3 is given with its conserved first and last residue. Fields, in order: V gene, J gene, D gene, clone size, CDR3 DNA, CDR3 protein. D genes are given only for firm matches. Only part of the rows carry a size: once, few, many, or a class if the clone is expanded.

TRBV4-1	TRBJ1-4	TRBD1	-	TGCGCCAGCAGCCAAGCCCGGGACAGGGCACTGTTTTTT	CASSQARDRALFF
TRBV11-2	TRBJ1-1	TRBD1	-	TGTGCCAGCAGCCATACCGGGACAGGGGCCCGGAGAACTGAAGCTTTCTTT	CASSHTGTGARRTEAFF
TRBV5-1	TRBJ1-1	-	few	TGCGCCAGCAGCTTGGAGGTGGGAAACACTGAAGCTTTCTTT	CASSLEVGNTEAFF
TRBV20-1	TRBJ2-7	-	once	TGCAGTGTGGGACTGCCCTACGAGCAGTACTTC	CSVGLPYEQYF
TRBV2	TRBJ2-7	-	few	TGTGCCAGCAAGGGGGGAACCTACGAGCAGTACTTC	CASKGGTYEQYF
TRBV7-9	TRBJ2-2	-	-	TGTGCCAGCAGCTTACGTGCGGGCCTAAGCCCCGGGGAGCTGTTTTTT	CASSLRAGLSPGELFF
TRBV4-1	TRBJ2-1	-	-	TGCGCCAGCAGCCAACCTTCGAGGGACCTCAGGGACAATGAGCAGTTCTTC	CASSQPSRDLRDNEQFF
TRBV28	TRBJ1-2	TRBD1	once	TGTGCCAGCAGCAGAGGGACAGGGGTCGGCTACACCTTC	CASSRGTGVGYTF
TRBV11-2	TRBJ2-3	TRBD2	once	TGTGCCAGCAGCCAAGGAGCTAGCGGCCGCACAGATACGCAGTATTTT	CASSQGASGRTDTQYF
TRBV7-8	TRBJ1-1	-	-	TGTGCCAGCAGCTGGGACCGGTACACTGAAGCTTTCTTT	CASSWDRYTEAFF
TRBV10-3	TRBJ2-5	-	-	TGTGCCATCGGCCAAGAGACCCAGTACTTC	CAIGQETQYF
TRBV19	TRBJ1-2	-	-	TGTGCCCCGACCCCCAACCAGGGCATCTATGGCTACACCTTC	CAPTPNQGIYGYTF
TRBV30	TRBJ1-2	-	-	TGTGCCTGGAAGGGCAATAACTATGGCTACACCTTC	CAWKGNNYGYTF
TRBV5-1	TRBJ1-3	-	-	TGCGCCAGCAGCCCCGGAGGGCTGGGAAACACCATATATTTT	CASSPGGLGNTIYF
TRBV6-1	TRBJ2-7	-	-	TGTGCCAGCAGTGTTCGGCAGAGCTACGAGCAGTACTTC	CASSVRQSYEQYF
TRBV6-1	TRBJ1-5	TRBD1	-	TGTGCCAGCATTAGACAGGGGAGAGGCAATCAGCCCCAGCATTTT	CASIRQGRGNQPQHF
TRBV19	TRBJ1-1	TRBD1	-	TGTGCCAGTAGTCCCGGACAGGCGAACACTGAAGCTTTCTTT	CASSPGQANTEAFF
TRBV29-1	TRBJ2-7	TRBD2	-	TGCAGCGTGGGAGGACTAGCGGGGGGACTCCTCGGCGAGCAGTACTTC	CSVGGLAGGLLGEQYF
TRBV5-1	TRBJ1-2	-	-	TGCGCCAGCAGCGGTGACTCGACATCTAACTATGGCTACACCTTC	CASSGDSTSNYGYTF
TRBV10-3	TRBJ1-4	-	-	TGTGCCATCAGTGTAGCGAGGGCGAGTGGAAATGAAAAACTGTTTTTT	CAISVARASGNEKLFF
TRBV5-1	TRBJ1-5	-	-	TGCGCCAGCAGCTTGGGGACGGAGAATCAGCCCCAGCATTTT	CASSLGTENQPQHF
TRBV6-6	TRBJ2-7	-	few	TGTGCCAGCAGAGAGACAGGTACCTCCTACGAGCAGTACTTC	CASRETGTSYEQYF
TRBV6-5	TRBJ2-1	-	few	TGTGCCAGCAAGACAACGGGCAATGAGCAGTTCTTC	CASKTTGNEQFF
TRBV5-1	TRBJ2-3	TRBD1	-	TGCGCCAGCAGCTTGGTTGTAGGACAGGGGACAGATACGCAGTATTTT	CASSLVVGQGTDTQYF
TRBV5-1	TRBJ1-4	TRBD1	-	TGCGCCAGCAGCCCAACAGGGGGTAATGAAAAACTGTTTTTT	CASSPTGGNEKLFF
TRBV4-2	TRBJ2-2	TRBD2	few	TGTGCCAGCAGCCAAGAGGTTGGTAGCGGGGGTGCGGAGCTGTTTTTT	CASSQEVGSGGAELFF
TRBV6-1	TRBJ2-7	TRBD2	-	TGTGCCAGCAGCCCCCTAGCGGGGGCGACCTACGAGCAGTACTTC	CASSPLAGATYEQYF
TRBV11-2	TRBJ1-2	-	-	TGTGCCAGCAGCCGCCAGACAGGACCTTATAACTATGGCTACACCTTC	CASSRQTGPYNYGYTF
TRBV7-2	TRBJ1-1	-	-	TGTGCCAGCAGCAGGGACCCGAACACTGAAGCTTTCTTT	CASSRDPNTEAFF
TRBV6-5	TRBJ1-2	TRBD1	-	TGTGCCAGCAGTCGGGTTGGGACAGGAGATGGCTACACCTTC	CASSRVGTGDGYTF
TRBV6-5	TRBJ1-2	-	-	TGTGCCAGCAGTCGACAGCGGCAAGGTGGCTACACCTTC	CASSRQRQGGYTF
TRBV6-1	TRBJ2-3	-	once	TGTGCCAGCAGTGAACAGTTGAGCGGAAGCACAGATACGCAGTATTTT	CASSEQLSGSTDTQYF
TRBV6-5	TRBJ1-1	-	-	TGTGCCAGCAGTCGAGGAACTGAAGCTTTCTTT	CASSRGTEAFF
TRBV2	TRBJ2-7	-	-	TGTGCCAGCAGTGAACAGGGAGAAGCCTACGAGCAGTACTTC	CASSEQGEAYEQYF
TRBV5-1	TRBJ2-5	TRBD1	-	TGCGCCAGCAGCACATACACAGGGGGCTTGGAGACCCAGTACTTC	CASSTYTGGLETQYF
TRBV7-8	TRBJ2-2	TRBD2	-	TGTGCCAGCAGCTTCGTAGCGGGGGGGCTGGGCACCGGGGAGCTGTTTTTT	CASSFVAGGLGTGELFF
TRBV15	TRBJ2-3	-	-	TGTGCCACCAGCAGAGTTTCATCTTGGACAGATACGCAGTATTTT	CATSRVSSWTDTQYF
TRBV16	TRBJ2-7	TRBD1	-	TGTGCCAGCAGCCAGGAGGACAGGAAATCCACCTACGAGCAGTACTTC	CASSQEDRKSTYEQYF
TRBV5-1	TRBJ1-1	TRBD1	-	TGCGCCAGCAGCTGGGGGACAGGGGGGACTGAAGCTTTCTTT	CASSWGTGGTEAFF
TRBV5-4	TRBJ2-3	-	-	TGTGCCAGCAGCTTGTGGGGGGCCGGCACAGATACGCAGTATTTT	CASSLWGAGTDTQYF
TRBV4-1	TRBJ1-5	-	-	TGCGCCAGCAGCCAGTCTGGGGGGTGGTCGGAGCCCCAGCATTTT	CASSQSGGWSEPQHF
TRBV7-9	TRBJ1-5	TRBD1	-	TGTGCCAGCAGCTTAAAAGGACAGGGCCAGCCCCAGCATTTT	CASSLKGQGQPQHF
TRBV2	TRBJ1-5	-	few	TGTGCCAGCAGTGAGGACAGTCGGTTTACTCCGCCCCAGCATTTT	CASSEDSRFTPPQHF
TRBV5-4	TRBJ2-1	TRBD2	-	TGTGCCAGCAGCTTGGGTTCAGCGGGGGGGCCCTACAATGAGCAGTTCTTC	CASSLGSAGGPYNEQFF
TRBV7-2	TRBJ2-3	TRBD2	-	TGTGCCAGCAGCTCACAAACTAGCGGGGGCGGGGATACGCAGTATTTT	CASSSQTSGGGDTQYF
TRBV6-5	TRBJ1-2	-	once	TGTGCCGCGAGGGCCTCGAACTATGGCTACACCTTC	CAARASNYGYTF
TRBV9	TRBJ1-1	TRBD1	-	TGTGCCAGCAGCCGACAGGGCCCGAACACTGAAGCTTTCTTT	CASSRQGPNTEAFF
TRBV30	TRBJ2-3	-	-	TGTGCCTGGAGTGTGAGGCACACAGATACGCAGTATTTT	CAWSVRHTDTQYF
TRBV30	TRBJ2-1	-	-	TGTGCCTGGAGTGAGGACCTTGGCCCGAATGAGCAGTTCTTC	CAWSEDLGPNEQFF
TRBV5-5	TRBJ2-7	-	-	TGTGCCAGCAGCCATGGTCGGGGGACAAGCTCCTACGAGCAGTACTTC	CASSHGRGTSSYEQYF
TRBV5-1	TRBJ1-2	-	-	TGCGCCAGCAGCCCCCGGGGCAACGAGGACTATGGCTACACCTTC	CASSPRGNEDYGYTF
TRBV4-1	TRBJ1-2	-	-	TGCGCCAGCAGCCAAGGGCAGCAGGGCTATGGCTACACCTTC	CASSQGQQGYGYTF
TRBV25-1	TRBJ1-1	TRBD1	-	TGTGCCAGCAGTGAATCGGCAGGGGGGGACACTGAAGCTTTCTTT	CASSESAGGDTEAFF
TRBV10-3	TRBJ1-6	-	-	TGTGCCATCACCCCTGAGGGAGGTTCACCCCTCCACTTT	CAITPEGGSPLHF
TRBV5-1	TRBJ1-1	-	-	TGCGCCAGCAGCTTGTCAGGGATCACTGAAGCTTTCTTT	CASSLSGITEAFF
TRBV4-2	TRBJ2-3	TRBD1	-	TGTGCCAGCAGCCAAGGGGGGACAGGGGGCACAGATACGCAGTATTTT	CASSQGGTGGTDTQYF
TRBV30	TRBJ2-5	-	few	TGTGCCTGGAGCATGGACAACCAAGAGACCCAGTACTTC	CAWSMDNQETQYF
TRBV2	TRBJ2-3	-	once	TGTGCCAGCAGTTCCCGGGTCATCACAGATACGCAGTATTTT	CASSSRVITDTQYF
TRBV30	TRBJ2-7	-	-	TGTGCCTGGAGTTCGGACAGATCCTACGAGCAGTACTTC	CAWSSDRSYEQYF